The TCR beta chain under discussion was sequenced for a study of CD8+ T cells in alopecia areata. Study findings and constraints: Scalp samples also yield sequences from resident alphabeta T cells of normal skin. Lesional scalp displayed greater clonality than normal scalp, most notably in alopecia totalis/universalis.

Sequencing templates came from extracted RNA that was reverse transcribed into cDNA. Assay used: immunoSEQ multiplex PCR; TCRdb lists only in-frame clones, some missing. The sample lists 90,000 to 150,000 clones; approximately 58% were seen once. Of note for this clone: Its antigen is unidentified.

Germline lookup yields CDR1 SEHNR and CDR2 FQNEAQ (reference sequence). The CDR3 consists of 15 residues. V shed 6 bases and J 2 bases; nucleotides not matched to a gene: 5. The source of this sequence is a human donor in good health. V and J are TRBV7-9 and TRBJ2-3, with 10 nucleotides matching TRBD2. Sequenced sample: CD4+ T cells sorted from blood. The CDR3 here is CASSQTSGVTDTQYF. Here the CDR3 DNA reads TGTGCCAGCAGTCAAACTAGCGGGGTCACAGATACGCAGTATTTT.